These 15 T cell receptor beta chains were sequenced from one sample in a study of blood T cell repertoires in COVID-19. The protocol was immunoSEQ multiplex PCR, while the TCRdb copy is restricted to in-frame clones and leaves out a portion. This table has about 300,000 clones, roughly nine tenths appearing once. Sequencing was carried out using peripheral blood. The receptors were sampled from a young man who had recovered from COVID-19.

The chain couples TRBV6-5 to TRBJ1-1, with unresolved D. This CDR3 is built from 13 residues. From germline, CDR1 is MNHEY and CDR2 SVGAGI. V lost 7 bases and J lost 5, with 14 bases in between. The DNA of the CDR3 is TGTGCCAGCACTAAGAGGCGGGGAACTGAAGCTTTCTTT. Protein sequence: CASTKRRGTEAFF.

The V call is TRBV7-9, the J call TRBJ2-7; 9 bases line up with TRBD1. The length of the CDR3 is 12 residues. V shed 8 bases, J shed 3 bases, and the junction held 2 bases outside the gene matches. Germline lookup yields CDR1 SEHNR and CDR2 FQNEAQ (reference sequence). CDR3: CASEGQGYEQYF. The CDR3 DNA is TGTGCCAGCGAGGGACAGGGCTACGAGCAGTACTTC.

This chain uses TRBV9 with TRBJ2-3, with TRBD1 as a possible D gene (6 bases). Between the trimmed V and J ends, which lost 4 bases and 5 bases, there was a span of 8 bases. The CDR3 consists of 12 residues. Germline values: CDR1 SGDLS, CDR2 YYNGEE. CDR3 nucleotides: TGTGCCAGCAGCCCACAGGGAGATACGCAGTATTTT. Its translation is CASSPQGDTQYF.

V is TRBV5-6 and J is TRBJ1-1; D is possibly TRBD1 (6 bases). The V gene's germline CDR1 is SGHDT and CDR2 YYEEEE. V was clipped by 0 bases and J by 0 bases, with 6 bases between them. The CDR3 has 14 amino acids. CDR3: CASSLEGVNTEAFF. The CDR3 region has the DNA TGTGCCAGCAGCTTGGAGGGGGTGAACACTGAAGCTTTCTTT. The full variable domain, its missing parts supplied by reference TRBV5-6 and TRBJ1-1, is DAGVTQSPTHLIKTRGQQVTLRCSPKSGHDTVSWYQQALGQGPQFIFQYYEEEERQRGNFPDRFSGHQFPNYSSELNVNALLLGDSALYLCASSLEGVNTEAFFGQGTRLTVV.

This chain uses TRBV6-2 or TRBV6-3 with TRBJ1-1; possible D gene TRBD1, 6 bases. The CDR3 is made up of 14 amino acids. Germline assignment: CDR1 MNHEY and CDR2 SVGEGT. V lost 2 bases and J lost 1, with 8 bases in between. The CDR3, as DNA: TGTGCCAGCAGTTACGGACAGCCGAACACTGAAGCTTTCTTT. It is translated as CASSYGQPNTEAFF.

The chain couples TRBV5-3 to TRBJ1-3, with D perhaps TRBD1 (6 bases). TRBV5-3 is marked as an open reading frame, function uncertain. CDR3 length: 13 amino acids. Trimming removed 5 bases from V and 1 base from J, with 7 bases in between. This CDR3 reads CARRQGSGNTIYF. The CDR3 coding sequence is TGTGCCAGAAGGCAGGGGTCTGGAAACACCATATATTTT.

This clone was observed once. The rearrangement joins TRBV7-3 to TRBJ2-1, with D tentatively TRBD2 (7 bases). V lost 2 bases and J lost 5, with 16 bases in between. The CDR3 is 16 residues long. Germline V lookup: CDR1 SGHTA, CDR2 FQGTGA. In DNA form, the CDR3 reads TGTGCCAGCAGCTTACAGACGGGGGGCACGAACAATGAGCAGTTCTTC. As protein: CASSLQTGGTNNEQFF.

The chain links TRBV7-9 to TRBJ1-4; D is undetermined. This CDR3 has 16 amino acids. V gave up 2 bases and J gave up 6 bases, with 16 bases separating them. Germline V gene sequence: CDR1 SEHNR, CDR2 FQNEAQ (reference sequence). The CDR3 DNA reads TGTGCCAGCAGCTTATCAATCCAGGCCGTCGATGAAAAACTGTTTTTT. Amino acid sequence: CASSLSIQAVDEKLFF.

V and J are TRBV7-8 and TRBJ2-3; weak D call: TRBD2 (6 bases). V was clipped by 1 base and J by 2 bases, with 10 bases between them. The CDR3 is 15 amino acids. Germline-derived CDR1 and CDR2 are SGHVS and FQNEAQ. Written as DNA, the CDR3 is TGTGCCAGCAGCTTAGATGGGACTGTCACAGATACGCAGTATTTT. Its translation: CASSLDGTVTDTQYF. The whole variable domain, remainder taken from reference TRBV7-8 and TRBJ2-3, is GAGVSQSPRYKVAKRGQDVALRCDPISGHVSLFWYQQALGQGPEFLTYFQNEAQLDKSGLPSDRFFAERPEGSVSTLKIQRTQQEDSAVYLCASSLDGTVTDTQYFGPGTRLTVL.

This chain links TRBV5-6 with TRBJ2-7, with 8 bases identical to TRBD2. Germline values: CDR1 SGHDT, CDR2 YYEEEE. The CDR3 extends over 16 amino acids. J gave up 2 bases and V 0 bases, and 7 bases lay outside the gene matches. CDR3 sequence: CASSLVPGGNTYEQYF. CDR3 DNA sequence: TGTGCCAGCAGCTTGGTTCCGGGAGGGAACACCTACGAGCAGTACTTC. Filled out from reference TRBV5-6 and TRBJ2-7, the complete variable domain reads DAGVTQSPTHLIKTRGQQVTLRCSPKSGHDTVSWYQQALGQGPQFIFQYYEEEERQRGNFPDRFSGHQFPNYSSELNVNALLLGDSALYLCASSLVPGGNTYEQYFGPGTRLTVT.

This sequence joins TRBV25-1 and TRBJ1-2; 7 bases line up with TRBD1. Germline V gene data show CDR1 as MGHDK and CDR2 as SYGVNS. The V and J ends lost 3 bases and 5 bases, in that order; junction bases with no gene match: 3. This CDR3 region has 13 residues. The DNA of the CDR3 is TGTGCCAGCAGTGAGGGGACAGAGTATGGCTACACCTTC. Amino acids: CASSEGTEYGYTF.

In this sample, this clone turned up once. V and J are TRBV10-3 and TRBJ1-2; TRBD1 matches 10 bases. CDR3 length equals 14 residues. V dropped 2 bases and J dropped 6; count of bases not matched to a gene: 3. Per the germline V gene, CDR1 is ENHRY and CDR2 is SYGVKD. The CDR3 region has the DNA TGTGCCATCAGTGAGGAGGGGACAGGGGATGGCTACACCTTC. This translates into CAISEEGTGDGYTF.

V gene TRBV5-6 combines with J gene TRBJ1-2; no clear D gene. CDR3 length: 12 amino acids. Germline assignment: CDR1 SGHDT and CDR2 YYEEEE. The ends were cut back, 4 bases at V and 3 bases at J, with 7 bases in the middle. CDR3 in amino acids: CASSLGDYGYTF. CDR3 coding DNA: TGTGCCAGCAGCCTCGGGGACTATGGCTACACCTTC.

This chain uses TRBV19 with TRBJ2-7; TRBD2 is a possible D gene (5 bases). Trimming pared 5 bases from V and 4 bases from J, leaving 15 bases between. In germline, CDR1 is LNHDA, CDR2 SQIVND (reference sequence). The length of the CDR3 is 14 residues. CDR3 bases: TGTGCCAGTAGTCCGGCTAGCCCATCATACGAGCAGTACTTC. Translation gives CASSPASPSYEQYF.

The chain joins TRBV4-1 to TRBJ2-7; D ambiguous. Germline V lookup: CDR1 MGHRA, CDR2 YSYEKL. This CDR3 is built from 14 residues. Trimming shortened V by 4 bases and J by 3 bases, and 13 bases separated the two germline ends. The CDR3 DNA follows: TGCGCCAGCAGCCCAAGAGCACAGAACTACGAGCAGTACTTC. The encoded protein is CASSPRAQNYEQYF.